The 32 T cell receptor beta chains below all came from one sample that was sequenced in a study of blood T cells in healthy people across ages. Together with a sample-barcoded 5' primer, a J-beta primer mix was included in a second PCR lasting about 7 to 12 cycles. TCRdb reprocessed the 5' RACE reads via MiXCR and lists one record per CDR3 protein. The profile covers about a million distinct CDR3 sequences, with roughly 43% appearing a single time and about an eighth taken by the ten largest. The sequenced material came from blood. Source of these receptors: a man in his thirties or forties in good health.

This clonotype turned up a few times. This chain links TRBV20-1 with TRBJ2-5; 9 bases are a match to TRBD2. Looked up from germline, CDR1 is DFQATT and CDR2 is SNEGSKA (reference sequence). The V segment lost 5 bases and the J segment 3 bases; nucleotides outside the gene matches: 7. The CDR3 consists of 14 residues. The DNA of the CDR3 is TGCAGTGCTGGACCGACTAGCGGAAAAGAGACCCAGTACTTC. This codes for CSAGPTSGKETQYF.

The sample holds a few counts of this clonotype. This sequence joins TRBV20-1 and TRBJ1-5; possibly TRBD1 for D (5 bases). V was clipped by 5 bases and J by 7 bases, with 18 bases between them. The germline CDR1 and CDR2 sequences are DFQATT and SNEGSKA (reference sequence). There are 14 residues in the CDR3. The CDR3 protein is CSAPHGQGRQPQHF. As DNA, the CDR3 is TGCAGTGCTCCTCACGGGCAGGGACGCCAGCCCCAGCATTTT.

The V call is TRBV28, the J call TRBJ1-5; D is unresolved. CDR3 length: 13 residues. CDR1 is MDHEN, CDR2 SYDVKM, per germline. V was pared by 5 bases and J by 5 bases, with 10 bases between. CDR3 protein: CASSPPGYQPQHF. The CDR3 coding sequence is TGTGCCAGCAGTCCCCCGGGGTATCAGCCCCAGCATTTT.

The table lists this clonotype with a count of one. An end of the junction differs from the germline gene, which may be a read error. The chain carries TRBV7-7 and TRBJ1-1; 7 bases are shared with TRBD1. CDR3 length equals 13 residues. The germline V gene encodes CDR1 SSHAT and CDR2 FNYEAQ (reference sequence). The CDR3 sequence is CASSSGGIAEAFF. CDR3 sequence (DNA): TGTGCTAGCAGTTCAGGGGGAATTGCTGAAGCTTTCTTT. The whole variable domain, remainder taken from reference TRBV7-7 and TRBJ1-1, is GAGVSQSPRYKVTKRGQDVTLRCDPISSHATLYWYQQALGQGPEFLTYFNYEAQPDKSGLPSDRFSAERPEGSISTLTIQRTEQRDSAMYRCASSSGGIAEAFFGQGTRLTVV.

This clonotype appeared a few times. This chain uses TRBV4-1 with TRBJ2-1; D not resolved. The V and J ends lost 0 bases and 12 bases respectively, with 9 bases between them. The CDR3 totals 12 residues. Germline-derived CDR1 and CDR2 are MGHRA and YSYEKL. The CDR3 DNA sequence: TGCGCCAGCAGCCAAGAGGTGGGGTTGCAGTTCTTC. Translating gives CASSQEVGLQFF.

The chain employs TRBV4-2 and TRBJ1-3; TRBD1 is a possible D gene (5 bases). Germline-derived CDR1 and CDR2 are LGHNA and YNFKEQ. Trimming cost V 4 bases and J 4 bases, with 14 bases left between them. This CDR3 contains 15 residues. In nucleotides, the CDR3 is TGTGCCAGCAGCCGTGCGGGGGAAACGGGAAACACCATATATTTT. Its translation is CASSRAGETGNTIYF.

The rearrangement uses TRBV4-2 and TRBJ1-4; maybe TRBD1 (6 bases). The V end lost 0 bases, the J end lost 8 bases, and 19 bases lay between the germline ends. The CDR3 loop spans 17 amino acids. Germline CDR1 is LGHNA and CDR2 is YNFKEQ. The chain's CDR3 is CASSQEGSGQGREKLFF. DNA for the CDR3: TGTGCCAGCAGCCAAGAGGGATCGGGGCAGGGGAGGGAAAAACTGTTTTTT.

CDR3 DNA sequence: TGTGCCAGCAGCTTGGAGTCTTGGGGGATAAATGAAAAACTGTTTTTT. It yields the protein CASSLESWGINEKLFF. V usage is TRBV5-5 and J usage is TRBJ1-4, with D possibly being TRBD1 (5 bases). The CDR3 has 16 amino acids. With 0 bases removed from V and 5 bases from J, the gap between germline ends came to 14 bases. Germline values: CDR1 SGHKS, CDR2 YYEKEE (reference sequence).

This chain uses TRBV6-2 or TRBV6-3 with TRBJ2-7, with 10 bases aligning to TRBD1. Trimming removed 5 bases from V and 7 bases from J; junction bases left unmatched: 8. Germline-derived CDR1 and CDR2 are MNHEY and SVGEGT. This CDR3 has 14 residues. The CDR3 protein is CASSPLGQGPEQYF. The DNA of the CDR3 is TGTGCCAGCAGTCCTTTGGGACAGGGGCCTGAGCAGTACTTC.

This clonotype was picked up a small number of times. Sequence at one end of the junction differs from germline and may be a read error. This sequence joins TRBV28 and TRBJ2-7; D is possibly TRBD2 (5 bases). This CDR3 is built from 15 residues. Looked up from germline, CDR1 is MDHEN and CDR2 is SYDVKM. In nucleotides, the CDR3 is TGTGCCACCGGTTTCCCGACCCTAGCCAAAAACATTCAGTATTTC. This translates into CATGFPTLAKNIQYF.

This clonotype turned up a few times. The V and J genes are TRBV6-6 and TRBJ2-7; the D gene could be TRBD1 or TRBD2 (6 bases each). V lost 3 bases and J 1 base, leaving 13 bases between the germline ends. The CDR3 contains 15 residues. Per the germline V gene, CDR1 is MNHNY and CDR2 is SVGAGI (reference sequence). The CDR3 is CASSYGGRKSYEQYF. In nucleotides, the CDR3 is TGTGCCAGCAGTTATGGGGGGCGAAAATCCTACGAGCAGTACTTC.

This chain's CDR3 is CASRTNSGYTF. The CDR3 nucleotides are TGTGCCAGCAGGACAAATAGTGGCTACACCTTC. The V gene is TRBV12-3 or TRBV12-4, the J gene TRBJ1-2; D not certain. The CDR3 has 11 amino acids. Trimming took 6 bases from V and 7 from J, leaving 9 bases between them.

The chain couples TRBV7-9 to TRBJ1-2; D remains ambiguous. Germline CDR1 is SEHNR and CDR2 is FQNEAQ (reference sequence). V was cut by 0 bases and J by 5 bases, with 16 bases left in between. The CDR3 contains 16 residues. The CDR3 nucleotides are TGTGCCAGCAGCTTAGCTCTTGGCCTGGGAAGGTATGGCTACACCTTC. It encodes CASSLALGLGRYGYTF. Based on the CDR3 plus reference TRBV7-9 and TRBJ1-2, the full variable domain is DTGVSQNPRHKITKRGQNVTFRCDPISEHNRLYWYRQTLGQGPEFLTYFQNEAQLEKSRLLSDRFSAERPKGSFSTLEIQRTEQGDSAMYLCASSLALGLGRYGYTFGSGTRLTVV.

This clonotype showed up just a few times. The rearrangement uses TRBV20-1 and TRBJ2-1; possible D gene TRBD2, 7 bases. The V gene's germline CDR1 is DFQATT and CDR2 SNEGSKA (reference sequence). The V end was cut by 3 bases, the J end by 0 bases, with 21 bases between. The CDR3 covers 18 residues. In DNA form, the CDR3 reads TGCAGTGCTAGTTATGGGGGCGGGGGAGCCCTCTCCTACAATGAGCAGTTCTTC. It is translated as CSASYGGGGALSYNEQFF.

The chain uses TRBV10-3 and TRBJ2-5; D perhaps matches TRBD2 (5 bases). CDR1 is ENHRY, CDR2 SYGVKD, per germline. The CDR3 consists of 15 residues. V was shortened by 5 bases and J by 0 bases, with 13 bases between the two germline ends. The CDR3 spells CAISWMGSDQETQYF. Here the CDR3 DNA reads TGTGCCATCAGTTGGATGGGGAGTGACCAAGAGACCCAGTACTTC.

The genes are TRBV7-9 and TRBJ1-2; D ambiguous. The CDR3 runs 12 residues. Germline V CDR1 and CDR2: SEHNR, FQNEAQ (reference sequence). V lost 5 bases to trimming and J lost 4 bases, with 8 bases between them. The DNA of the CDR3 is TGTGCCAGCAGCCCCAAGAGCTATGGCTACACCTTC. It specifies CASSPKSYGYTF. Together with reference TRBV7-9 and TRBJ1-2, the CDR3 gives the full variable domain: DTGVSQNPRHKITKRGQNVTFRCDPISEHNRLYWYRQTLGQGPEFLTYFQNEAQLEKSRLLSDRFSAERPKGSFSTLEIQRTEQGDSAMYLCASSPKSYGYTFGSGTRLTVV.

This clonotype was observed many times. The rearrangement joins TRBV5-5 to TRBJ2-5; TRBD2 agrees at 9 bases. The length of the CDR3 is 14 residues. The germline gives CDR1 SGHKS, CDR2 YYEKEE (reference sequence). V trimming: 3 bases; J trimming: 2 bases; junction bases outside the gene matches: 2. The chain's CDR3 is CASSSTSGQETQYF. The CDR3 coding sequence is TGTGCCAGCAGCTCGACTAGCGGTCAAGAGACCCAGTACTTC.

The V and J genes are TRBV5-4 and TRBJ1-2; 9 bases fit TRBD1. This CDR3 contains 15 residues. Germline V gene lookup returns CDR1 SGHNT and CDR2 YYREEE (reference sequence). V dropped 4 bases and J dropped 2; count of bases not matched to a gene: 6. CDR3 in DNA: TGTGCCAGCAGCGGGGCCGGGACAGGGAACTATGGCTACACCTTC. Translation: CASSGAGTGNYGYTF.

On this clonotype: A junction end diverges from the germline sequence, so it may reflect a read error. The genes are TRBV12-3 or TRBV12-4 and TRBJ1-6, with TRBD1 as a possible D gene (6 bases). The CDR3 is 14 residues long. The CDR3 spells CANSLRTAASPLHF. In DNA, the CDR3 is TGTGCCAACAGTTTAAGGACAGCGGCCTCACCCCTCCACTTT.

The J gene is TRBJ2-1, the V gene TRBV9; the match to TRBD2 covers 9 bases. CDR1 is SGDLS, CDR2 YYNGEE, per germline. The CDR3 length is 16 residues. The V gene end was trimmed by 0 bases and the J gene end by 2 bases; junction bases not matched to a gene: 3. CDR3: CASSVGLAGTYNEQFF. The CDR3 DNA reads as TGTGCCAGCAGCGTAGGGCTAGCGGGGACCTACAATGAGCAGTTCTTC.

The chain couples TRBV6-5 to TRBJ2-5; the D is unclear. CDR1 and CDR2 from the germline V gene are MNHEY and SVGAGI. This CDR3 has 15 amino acids. V lost 0 bases and J 4 bases, leaving 12 bases between the germline ends. CDR3 nucleotide sequence: TGTGCCAGCAGTTACTCGTACAGCACGGGAGAGACCCAGTACTTC. Protein sequence: CASSYSYSTGETQYF.

The chain carries TRBV4-2 and TRBJ2-1; tentative D call: TRBD1 (6 bases). Germline CDR1 LGHNA, CDR2 YNFKEQ. Trimming shortened V by 0 bases and J by 0 bases, and 12 bases separated the two germline ends. The CDR3 is 17 amino acids. The CDR3: CASSQELGASSYNEQFF. DNA for the CDR3: TGTGCCAGCAGCCAAGAGTTGGGGGCGAGCTCCTACAATGAGCAGTTCTTC.

This clonotype showed up just once. The chain joins TRBV10-3 to TRBJ2-3, with D possibly being TRBD2 (7 bases). The germline V gene has CDR1 ENHRY and CDR2 SYGVKD. Trimming left V 2 bases short and J 1 base short, with 13 bases between. There are 16 residues in the CDR3. CDR3 sequence: CAISEGGAGRTDTQYF. The CDR3 DNA reads TGTGCCATCAGTGAGGGGGGGGCTGGACGCACAGATACGCAGTATTTT.

J is TRBJ2-4 and V is TRBV4-2; D unresolved. The ends were cut back, 0 bases at V and 4 bases at J, with 10 bases in the middle. The CDR3 length is 15 residues. Per germline, CDR1 LGHNA and CDR2 YNFKEQ. In DNA form, the CDR3 reads TGTGCCAGCAGCCAAGATCTGGCAAAGAAAAACATTCAGTACTTC. Residues: CASSQDLAKKNIQYF.

This clonotype was seen only a few times. The rearrangement uses TRBV10-3 and TRBJ2-1; D remains ambiguous. This CDR3 comprises 11 residues. The germline gives CDR1 ENHRY, CDR2 SYGVKD. Between the trimmed V and J ends, which lost 6 bases and 5 bases, there was a span of 5 bases. The CDR3 region has the DNA TGTGCCATCAGCCCTAACAATGAGCAGTTCTTC. Amino acid sequence: CAISPNNEQFF.

V gene TRBV4-2 combines with J gene TRBJ2-4; D is possibly TRBD1 (6 bases). Between the trimmed V and J ends, which lost 0 bases and 1 base, there was a span of 16 bases. From germline, CDR1 is LGHNA and CDR2 YNFKEQ. The CDR3 consists of 18 residues. CDR3 in DNA: TGTGCCAGCAGCCAAGATCTGCCAGGGGAAGGGGCCAAAAACATTCAGTACTTC. It yields the protein CASSQDLPGEGAKNIQYF.

The J gene is TRBJ2-5, the V gene TRBV25-1; tentatively, D is TRBD1 (5 bases). The CDR3 spans 13 residues. Per germline, CDR1 MGHDK and CDR2 SYGVNS. V lost 7 bases to trimming and J lost 2 bases, with 11 bases between them. As DNA, the CDR3 is TGTGCCAGCATCCAGACAGATCAAGAGACCCAGTACTTC. Its translation: CASIQTDQETQYF. The full variable domain, with the rest looked up from reference TRBV25-1 and TRBJ2-5, is EADIYQTPRYLVIGTGKKITLECSQTMGHDKMYWYQQDPGMELHLIHYSYGVNSTEKGDLSSESTVSRIRTEHFPLTLESARPSHTSQYLCASIQTDQETQYFGPGTRLLVL.

The chain links TRBV6-6 to TRBJ2-3, with D perhaps TRBD1 (5 bases). CDR3 length: 14 residues. V was trimmed by 2 bases and J by 3 bases, leaving 9 bases between them. Germline assignment: CDR1 MNHNY and CDR2 SVGAGI (reference sequence). CDR3 coding DNA: TGTGCCAGCAGTTACGTCCAGGGTACAGATACGCAGTATTTT. Amino acid sequence: CASSYVQGTDTQYF.

The chain recombines TRBV7-9 with TRBJ1-4; D remains unclear. The CDR3 extends over 14 amino acids. Germline V CDR1 and CDR2: SEHNR, FQNEAQ (reference sequence). V was shortened by 4 bases and J by 5 bases, with 11 bases between the two germline ends. The CDR3 DNA sequence: TGTGCCAGCAGCTCCTCGGTCGCGAATGAAAAACTGTTTTTT. It codes for CASSSSVANEKLFF.

This clonotype showed up many times. The rearrangement links TRBV18 to TRBJ2-1; no clear D gene. The CDR3 length is 11 residues. V was clipped by 8 bases and J by 6 bases, with 8 bases between them. The germline V gene encodes CDR1 KGHSH and CDR2 LQKENI. The CDR3 DNA reads TGTGCCAGCAGCCCAGCCAATGAGCAGTTCTTC. Protein: CASSPANEQFF.

The V gene is TRBV7-2, the J gene TRBJ2-3; D might be TRBD2 (6 bases). Germline values: CDR1 SGHTA, CDR2 FQGNSA. The CDR3 has 13 amino acids. Trimming shortened V by 8 bases and J by 0 bases, and 9 bases separated the two germline ends. The CDR3 DNA sequence: TGTGCCAGCGGGACTCAGAGCACAGATACGCAGTATTTT. Protein: CASGTQSTDTQYF.

The V gene is TRBV4-1, the J gene TRBJ2-2; 8 bases match TRBD1. The CDR3 is 16 residues long. The J segment lost 3 bases and the V segment lost 3 bases, leaving 6 bases of the junction unmatched. CDR1 and CDR2 (germline): MGHRA, YSYEKL. This chain's CDR3 is CASSQELQGDTGELFF. The DNA for the CDR3 is TGCGCCAGCAGCCAGGAATTACAGGGGGACACCGGGGAGCTGTTTTTT.